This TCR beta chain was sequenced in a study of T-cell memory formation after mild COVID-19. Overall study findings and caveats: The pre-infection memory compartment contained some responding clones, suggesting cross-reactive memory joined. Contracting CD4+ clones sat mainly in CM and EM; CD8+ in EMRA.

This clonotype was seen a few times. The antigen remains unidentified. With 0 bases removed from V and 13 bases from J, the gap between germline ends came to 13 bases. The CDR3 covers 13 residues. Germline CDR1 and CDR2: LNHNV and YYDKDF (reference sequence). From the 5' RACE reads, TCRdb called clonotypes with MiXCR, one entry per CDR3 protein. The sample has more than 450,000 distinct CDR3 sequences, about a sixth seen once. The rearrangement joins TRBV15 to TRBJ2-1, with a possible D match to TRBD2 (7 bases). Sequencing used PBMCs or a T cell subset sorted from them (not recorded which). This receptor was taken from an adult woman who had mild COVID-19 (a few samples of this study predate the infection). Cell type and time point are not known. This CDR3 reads CATSRDQGGAQFF. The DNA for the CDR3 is TGTGCCACCAGCAGAGATCAAGGGGGGGCCCAGTTCTTC.